This T cell receptor beta chain comes out of a study of blood T cell repertoires in COVID-19. About the research overall: Italy, Spain and the United States were the sources of the convalescent and acute COVID-19 samples.

V was pared by 4 bases and J by 8 bases, with 13 bases between. The CDR3 is made up of 13 amino acids. Germline values: CDR1 SGHKS, CDR2 YYEKEE (reference sequence). Followed over time, Seattle patients had been enrolled while infection was active. The repertoire was sequenced with immunoSEQ multiplex PCR; TCRdb's copy has only in-frame clones and lacks some. This table has over 250,000 clones, approximately 84% appearing once. The sequence came from a human donor with COVID-19, enrolled during active disease. The donor label of this sample is uncertain. Material for sequencing was peripheral blood. V is TRBV5-5 and J is TRBJ1-3, with D perhaps TRBD1 (6 bases). Here the CDR3 reads CASSPAGVDTIYF. The CDR3 nucleotides are TGTGCCAGCAGCCCGGCAGGGGTGGACACCATATATTTT.